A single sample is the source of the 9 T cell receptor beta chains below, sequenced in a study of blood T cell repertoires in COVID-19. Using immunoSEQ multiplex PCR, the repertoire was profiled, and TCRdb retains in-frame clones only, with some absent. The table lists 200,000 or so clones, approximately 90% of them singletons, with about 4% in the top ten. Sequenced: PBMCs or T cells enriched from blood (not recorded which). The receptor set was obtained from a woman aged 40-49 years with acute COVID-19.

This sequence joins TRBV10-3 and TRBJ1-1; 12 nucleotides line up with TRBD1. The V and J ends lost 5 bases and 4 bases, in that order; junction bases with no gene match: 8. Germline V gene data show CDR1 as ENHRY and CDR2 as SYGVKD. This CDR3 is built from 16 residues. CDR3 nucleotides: TGTGCCATCAGTCCCGGGACAGGGGGCCAGGGCACTGAAGCTTTCTTT. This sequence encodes CAISPGTGGQGTEAFF.

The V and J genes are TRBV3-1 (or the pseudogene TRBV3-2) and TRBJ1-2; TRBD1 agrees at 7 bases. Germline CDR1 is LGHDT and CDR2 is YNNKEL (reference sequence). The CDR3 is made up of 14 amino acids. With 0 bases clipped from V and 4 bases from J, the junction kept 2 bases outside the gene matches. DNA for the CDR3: TGTGCCAGCAGCCAAGATTACAGGGGCTATGGCTACACCTTC. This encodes CASSQDYRGYGYTF.

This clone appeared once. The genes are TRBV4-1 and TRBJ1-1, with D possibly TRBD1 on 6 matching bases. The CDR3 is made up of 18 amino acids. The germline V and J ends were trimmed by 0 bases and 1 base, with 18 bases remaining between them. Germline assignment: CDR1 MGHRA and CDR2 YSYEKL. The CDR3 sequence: CASSQDGTGGRRNTEAFF. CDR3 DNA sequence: TGCGCCAGCAGCCAAGATGGGACCGGGGGGCGCAGGAACACTGAAGCTTTCTTT.

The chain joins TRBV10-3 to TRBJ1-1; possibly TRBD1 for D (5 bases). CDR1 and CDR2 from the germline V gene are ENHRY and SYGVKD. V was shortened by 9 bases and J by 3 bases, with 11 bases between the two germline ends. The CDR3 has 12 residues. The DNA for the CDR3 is TGTGCCATAGGGGCTTCGGACACTGAAGCTTTCTTT. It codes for CAIGASDTEAFF.

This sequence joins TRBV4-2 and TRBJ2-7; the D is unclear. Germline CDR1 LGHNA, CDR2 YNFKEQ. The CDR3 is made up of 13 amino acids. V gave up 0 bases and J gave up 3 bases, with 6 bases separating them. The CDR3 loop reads CASSQDRSYEQYF. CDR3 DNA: TGTGCCAGCAGCCAAGATCGGAGCTACGAGCAGTACTTC.

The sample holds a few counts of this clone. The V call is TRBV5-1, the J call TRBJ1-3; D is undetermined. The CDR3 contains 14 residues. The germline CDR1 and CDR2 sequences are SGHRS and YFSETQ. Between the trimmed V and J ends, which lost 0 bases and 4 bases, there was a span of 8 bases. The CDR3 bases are TGCGCCAGCAGCTTGGCCTGGAGCGGAAACACCATATATTTT. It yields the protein CASSLAWSGNTIYF.

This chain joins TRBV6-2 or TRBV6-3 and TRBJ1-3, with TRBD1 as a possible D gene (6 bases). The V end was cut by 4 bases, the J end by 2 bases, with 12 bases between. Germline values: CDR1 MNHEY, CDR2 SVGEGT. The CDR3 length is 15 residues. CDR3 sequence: CASSSGQNTGNTIYF. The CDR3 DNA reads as TGTGCCAGCAGTTCCGGACAGAACACTGGAAACACCATATATTTT.

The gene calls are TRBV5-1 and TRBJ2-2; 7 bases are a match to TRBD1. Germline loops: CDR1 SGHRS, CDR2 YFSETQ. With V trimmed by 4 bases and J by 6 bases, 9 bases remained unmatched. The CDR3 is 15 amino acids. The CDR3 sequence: CASSLLGGGAGELFF. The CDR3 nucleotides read TGCGCCAGCAGCCTGTTAGGGGGCGGTGCCGGGGAGCTGTTTTTT.

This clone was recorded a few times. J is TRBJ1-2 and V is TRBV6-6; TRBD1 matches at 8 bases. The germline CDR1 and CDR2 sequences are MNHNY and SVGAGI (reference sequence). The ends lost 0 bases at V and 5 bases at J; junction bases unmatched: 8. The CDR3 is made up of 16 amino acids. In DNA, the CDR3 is TGTGCCAGCAGTTACTCCACAGGGGGTCCGCGGTATGGCTACACCTTC. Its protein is CASSYSTGGPRYGYTF.